Sequencing of this T cell receptor (beta chain) was carried out in a study of shared clonotypes between healthy human individuals. The donors were adults (healthy and HIV-negative) with no recent acute infections or vaccinations. V shed 3 bases and J shed 4 bases, with 12 bases lying between them. The CDR3 sequence is 15 residues long. Germline CDR1 is SEHNR and CDR2 is FQNEAQ (reference sequence). This was a deep-level run. PBMC DNA, left unsorted, was sequenced on ten immunoSEQ deep assay plates. The repertoire was sequenced with immunoSEQ multiplex PCR; TCRdb's copy has only in-frame clones and lacks some. The sample has around 450,000 clones, roughly 77% seen once.

The sequence was obtained from a woman between 40 and 50 years old in good health. Some clones in this sample may be carry-over from other donors' samples. Sequenced input: PBMCs. The genes are TRBV7-9 and TRBJ2-2; the D is unclear. The CDR3 DNA sequence: TGTGCCAGCAGCTTCCCTAGAGGCGGCACCGGGGAGCTGTTTTTT. Amino acid sequence: CASSFPRGGTGELFF.